The 2 T cell receptor beta chains given below trace back to one sample, sequenced in a study of CD8+ T cells in alopecia areata. After isolation, RNA underwent reverse transcription to generate cDNA as the sequencing template. Clones were read by immunoSEQ multiplex PCR, and TCRdb kept only the in-frame ones, dropping some. The sample includes over 110,000 clones, 40% to 55% seen only once; the top ten take roughly 0.99%. The sequencing used CD4+ T cells sorted from blood, collected at week 0. The receptor source for this set is a human donor with alopecia areata.

In its sample, this clone was seen a few times. The gene calls are TRBV5-6 and TRBJ2-5, with D perhaps matching TRBD1 (6 bases). V shed 5 bases and J shed 1 base, with 9 bases lying between them. CDR3 length: 13 residues. CDR1 SGHDT and CDR2 YYEEEE come from the germline V gene. CDR3 coding DNA: TGTGCCAGCAGTCGGGACACCCAAGAGACCCAGTACTTC. This sequence encodes CASSRDTQETQYF.

There are a few counts of this clone. The chain has TRBV29-1 and TRBJ1-4; D unresolved. This CDR3 has 14 amino acids. The germline V gene encodes CDR1 SQVTM and CDR2 ANQGSEA. V was pared by 4 bases and J by 6 bases, with 15 bases between. CDR3: CSVGHQRWDEKLFF. DNA of the CDR3: TGCAGCGTTGGACATCAGCGGTGGGATGAAAAACTGTTTTTT. Looking up the rest from reference TRBV29-1 and TRBJ1-4 gives the full variable domain: SAVISQKPSRDICQRGTSLTIQCQVDSQVTMMFWYRQQPGQSLTLIATANQGSEATYESGFVIDKFPISRPNLTFSTLTVSNMSPEDSSIYLCSVGHQRWDEKLFFGSGTQLSVL.